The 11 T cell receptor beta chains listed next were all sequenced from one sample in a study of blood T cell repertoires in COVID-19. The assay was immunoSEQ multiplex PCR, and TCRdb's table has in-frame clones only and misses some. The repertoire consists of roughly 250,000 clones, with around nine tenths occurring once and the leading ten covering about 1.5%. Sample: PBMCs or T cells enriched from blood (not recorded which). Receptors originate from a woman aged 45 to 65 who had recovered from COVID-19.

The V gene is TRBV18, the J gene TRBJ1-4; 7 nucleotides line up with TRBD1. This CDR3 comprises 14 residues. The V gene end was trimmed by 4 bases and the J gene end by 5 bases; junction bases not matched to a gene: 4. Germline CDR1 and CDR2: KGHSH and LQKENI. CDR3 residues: CASSRDSNNEKLFF. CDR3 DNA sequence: TGTGCCAGCTCACGGGACAGCAACAATGAAAAACTGTTTTTT. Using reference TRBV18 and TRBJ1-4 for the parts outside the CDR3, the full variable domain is NAGVMQNPRHLVRRRGQEARLRCSPMKGHSHVYWYRQLPEEGLKFMVYLQKENIIDESGMPKERFSAEFPKEGPSILRIQQVVRGDSAAYFCASSRDSNNEKLFFGSGTQLSVL.

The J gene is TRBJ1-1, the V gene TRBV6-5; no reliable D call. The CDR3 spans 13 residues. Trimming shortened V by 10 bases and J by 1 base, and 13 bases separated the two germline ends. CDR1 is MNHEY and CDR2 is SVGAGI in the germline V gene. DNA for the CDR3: TGTGCCATCATACTCGCAGGGAACACTGAAGCTTTCTTT. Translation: CAIILAGNTEAFF.

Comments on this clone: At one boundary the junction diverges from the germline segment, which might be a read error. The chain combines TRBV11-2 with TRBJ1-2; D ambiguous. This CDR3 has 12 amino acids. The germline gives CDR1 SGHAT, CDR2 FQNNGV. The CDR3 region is CASSLDLGSAVF. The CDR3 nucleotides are TGTGCCAGCAGCTTAGATCTCGGTAGCGCCGTTTTC.

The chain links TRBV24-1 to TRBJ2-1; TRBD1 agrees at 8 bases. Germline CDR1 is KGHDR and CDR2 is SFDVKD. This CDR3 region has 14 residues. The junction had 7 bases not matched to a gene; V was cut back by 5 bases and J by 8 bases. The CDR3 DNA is TGTGCCACCAGTGCGGGACAGGTCGTCGATGAGCAGTTCTTC. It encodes CATSAGQVVDEQFF.

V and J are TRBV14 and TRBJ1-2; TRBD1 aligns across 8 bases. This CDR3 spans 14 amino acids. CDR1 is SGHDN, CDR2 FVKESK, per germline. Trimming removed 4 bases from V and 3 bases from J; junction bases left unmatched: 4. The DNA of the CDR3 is TGTGCCAGCAGCCCCGGACAGGGTGACTATGGCTACACCTTC. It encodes CASSPGQGDYGYTF.

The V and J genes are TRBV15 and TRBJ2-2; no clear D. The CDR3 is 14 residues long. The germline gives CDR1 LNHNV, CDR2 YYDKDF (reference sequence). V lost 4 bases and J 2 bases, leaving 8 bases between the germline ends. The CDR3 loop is CATSNERNTGELFF. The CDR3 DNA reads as TGTGCCACCAGCAATGAGCGAAACACCGGGGAGCTGTTTTTT.

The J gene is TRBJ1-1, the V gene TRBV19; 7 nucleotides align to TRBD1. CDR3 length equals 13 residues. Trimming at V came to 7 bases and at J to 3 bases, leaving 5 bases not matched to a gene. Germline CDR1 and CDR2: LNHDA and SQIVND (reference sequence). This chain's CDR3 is CASIYRGDTEAFF. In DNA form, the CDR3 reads TGTGCCAGTATCTACAGGGGAGACACTGAAGCTTTCTTT.

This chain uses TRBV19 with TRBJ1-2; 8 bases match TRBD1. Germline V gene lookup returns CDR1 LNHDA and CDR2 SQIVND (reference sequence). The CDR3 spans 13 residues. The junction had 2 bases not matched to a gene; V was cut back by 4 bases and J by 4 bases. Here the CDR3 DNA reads TGTGCCAGTAGTAAGGGACAGGTCTATGGCTACACCTTC. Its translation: CASSKGQVYGYTF.

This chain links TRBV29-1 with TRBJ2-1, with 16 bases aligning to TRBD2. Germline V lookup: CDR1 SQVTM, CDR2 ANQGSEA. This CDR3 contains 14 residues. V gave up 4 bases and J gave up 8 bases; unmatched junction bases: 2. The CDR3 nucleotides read TGCAGCGTTGTGGGACTAGCGGGAGGGGATGAGCAGTTCTTC. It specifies CSVVGLAGGDEQFF.

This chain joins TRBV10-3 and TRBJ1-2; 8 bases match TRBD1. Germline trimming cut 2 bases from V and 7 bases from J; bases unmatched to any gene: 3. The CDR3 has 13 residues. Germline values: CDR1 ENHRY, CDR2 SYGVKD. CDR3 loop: CAISEQGAGGYTF. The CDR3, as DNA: TGTGCCATCAGTGAGCAGGGGGCAGGTGGCTACACCTTC.

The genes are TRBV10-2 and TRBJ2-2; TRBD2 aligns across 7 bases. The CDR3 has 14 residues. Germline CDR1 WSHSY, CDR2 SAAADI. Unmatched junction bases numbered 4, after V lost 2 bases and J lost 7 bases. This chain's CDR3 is CASSEIAGLGELFF. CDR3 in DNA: TGCGCCAGCAGTGAGATAGCGGGTCTCGGGGAGCTGTTTTTT.